This TCR beta chain was recorded in a study of blood T cell repertoires in COVID-19. Study context: From T cells, B-cell-depleted T cells, or PBMCs came the material, which was cDNA or gDNA.

This clone was recorded once. This study enrolled people aged roughly 18 to 89 from around 25 US geographic areas. The assay was immunoSEQ multiplex PCR, and TCRdb's table has in-frame clones only and misses some. The sample holds around 180,000 clones, approximately 84% seen once. Source material: PBMCs or T cells enriched from blood (not recorded which). This TCR was recovered from a middle-aged man who had recovered from COVID-19.

The CDR3 DNA sequence: TGTGCCAGTAGTATAGGGACAGGGGGTCCGGGCGACGAGCAGTACTTC. Protein: CASSIGTGGPGDEQYF. This chain joins TRBV19 and TRBJ2-7; 10 nucleotides line up with TRBD1. Germline CDR1 is LNHDA and CDR2 is SQIVND (reference sequence). There are 16 residues in the CDR3. After removal of 1 base from V and 5 bases from J, the junction contained 8 bases not matched to a gene. The whole variable domain, filled in from reference TRBV19 and TRBJ2-7, reads DGGITQSPKYLFRKEGQNVTLSCEQNLNHDAMYWYRQDPGQGLRLIYYSQIVNDFQKGDIAEGYSVSREKKESFPLTVTSAQKNPTAFYLCASSIGTGGPGDEQYFGPGTRLTVT.